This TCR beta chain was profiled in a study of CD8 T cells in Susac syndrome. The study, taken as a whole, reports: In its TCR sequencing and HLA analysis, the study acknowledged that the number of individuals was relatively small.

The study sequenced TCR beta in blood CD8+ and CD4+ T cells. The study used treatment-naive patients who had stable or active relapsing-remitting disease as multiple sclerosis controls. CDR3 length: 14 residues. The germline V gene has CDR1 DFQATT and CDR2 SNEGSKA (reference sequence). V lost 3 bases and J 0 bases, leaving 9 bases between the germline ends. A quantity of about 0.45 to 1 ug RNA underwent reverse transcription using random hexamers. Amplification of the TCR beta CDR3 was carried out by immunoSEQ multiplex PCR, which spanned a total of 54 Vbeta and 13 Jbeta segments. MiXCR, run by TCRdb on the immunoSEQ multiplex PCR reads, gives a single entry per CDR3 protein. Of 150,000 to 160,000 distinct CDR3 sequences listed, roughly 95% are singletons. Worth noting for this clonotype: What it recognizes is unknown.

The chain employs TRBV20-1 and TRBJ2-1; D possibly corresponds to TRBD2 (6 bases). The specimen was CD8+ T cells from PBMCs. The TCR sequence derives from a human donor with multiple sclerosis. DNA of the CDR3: TGCAGTGCTAGCGTGGGGGGCTCCTACAATGAGCAGTTCTTC. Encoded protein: CSASVGGSYNEQFF.